This T cell receptor beta chain was obtained from a study of cytomegalovirus exposure and HLA in healthy donors. For the study at large: Among the roughly 370 genotyped donors, 70% to 90% were placed in the Caucasian-associated ancestry cluster.

Study-level results: A later analysis showed HLA-associated TCR beta chains outstripping equally common others in clonal expansion.

It was healthy bone marrow donors who served as donors. Primers for the PCR totalled 60 Vbeta and 13 Jbeta. Only in-frame clones appear in the TCRdb table, and some are missing; sequencing was by immunoSEQ multiplex PCR. The sample includes about 140,000 clones, 73% of them seen just once. With respect to this clone: The antigen is not known.

CDR1 is SGHRS and CDR2 is YFSETQ in the germline V gene. With 4 bases removed from V and 4 bases from J, the gap between germline ends came to 8 bases. The CDR3 extends over 13 amino acids. The sequence derives from a woman in her forties in good health and CMV-seronegative. Specimen: PBMCs. The J gene is TRBJ1-4, the V gene TRBV5-1; D possibly corresponds to TRBD1 (5 bases). The CDR3 protein is CASSAGVNEKLFF. In DNA form, the CDR3 reads TGCGCCAGCAGCGCGGGGGTTAATGAAAAACTGTTTTTT.